These T cell receptor beta chains were read from a single sample in a study of blood T cell repertoires in COVID-19. Assay: immunoSEQ multiplex PCR; the TCRdb copy retains only in-frame clones and omits some. The sample includes fewer than 55,000 clones, 65% to 90% seen only once; the top ten take 20% to 25%. Sequencing input: peripheral blood. These receptors all come from a woman of 80 years or more with COVID-19, enrolled during active disease. Each CDR3 is given with its conserved first and last residue. D genes are given only for firm matches. Some rows have no size entry. The others give once, few or many, or a class for an expanded clone.

V gene: TRBV5-1
CDR3 length: 14
J gene: TRBJ2-7
clone size: .
D gene: .
CDR3 protein: CASSLGSVNYEQYF
CDR3 DNA: TGCGCCAGCAGCTTGGGTAGTGTTAACTACGAGCAGTACTTC

V gene: TRBV5-6
CDR3 length: 16
J gene: TRBJ2-4
clone size: .
D gene: TRBD1
CDR3 protein: CASSLVSGGGTNIQYF
CDR3 DNA: TGTGCCAGCAGCTTGGTCTCAGGGGGCGGAACGAACATTCAGTACTTC

V gene: TRBV30
CDR3 length: 12
J gene: TRBJ1-6
clone size: few
D gene: TRBD1
CDR3 protein: CAWAGGNSPLHF
CDR3 DNA: TGTGCCTGGGCAGGGGGAAATTCACCCCTCCACTTT

V gene: TRBV5-1
CDR3 length: 14
J gene: TRBJ2-5
clone size: .
D gene: .
CDR3 protein: CASQRGEGVETQYF
CDR3 DNA: TGCGCCAGTCAAAGGGGGGAGGGGGTCGAGACCCAGTACTTC

V gene: TRBV19
CDR3 length: 14
J gene: TRBJ2-1
clone size: .
D gene: TRBD2
CDR3 protein: CASTKIGGFNEQFF
CDR3 DNA: TGTGCCAGTACCAAAATCGGGGGGTTTAATGAGCAGTTCTTC

V gene: TRBV5-5
CDR3 length: 13
J gene: TRBJ1-1
clone size: .
D gene: .
CDR3 protein: CASSLTANTEAFF
CDR3 DNA: TGTGCCAGCAGCTTGACAGCGAACACTGAAGCTTTCTTT

V gene: TRBV3-1/TRBV3-2
CDR3 length: 12
J gene: TRBJ2-3
clone size: .
D gene: .
CDR3 protein: CASSPPGDTQYF
CDR3 DNA: TGTGCCAGCAGCCCCCCCGGAGATACGCAGTATTTT

V gene: TRBV5-1
CDR3 length: 15
J gene: TRBJ1-6
clone size: .
D gene: .
CDR3 protein: CASSLDPGYNSPLHF
CDR3 DNA: TGCGCCAGCAGCTTGGACCCCGGCTATAATTCACCCCTCCACTTT

V gene: TRBV2
CDR3 length: 15
J gene: TRBJ2-1
clone size: few
D gene: .
CDR3 protein: CASSEGLLGRNEQFF
CDR3 DNA: TGTGCCAGCAGTGAAGGCCTGCTGGGGCGCAATGAGCAGTTCTTC

V gene: TRBV7-6
CDR3 length: 17
J gene: TRBJ2-1
clone size: .
D gene: .
CDR3 protein: CASSHRVPSGTYNEQFF
CDR3 DNA: TGTGCCAGCAGCCACCGGGTCCCCAGCGGCACTTACAATGAGCAGTTCTTC

V gene: TRBV11-1
CDR3 length: 15
J gene: TRBJ2-5
clone size: .
D gene: TRBD2
CDR3 protein: CASSLLFTSGSDQYF
CDR3 DNA: TGTGCCAGCAGCTTATTATTTACTAGCGGGAGCGACCAGTACTTC

V gene: TRBV9
CDR3 length: 14
J gene: TRBJ1-5
clone size: few
D gene: TRBD1
CDR3 protein: CASSAGTGNQPQHF
CDR3 DNA: TGTGCCAGCAGCGCCGGGACAGGAAATCAGCCCCAGCATTTT